One T cell receptor beta chain is described in this entry. Antigen unknown. The source of the sample is a study of T cell responses to AZD1222 COVID-19 vaccine. The study, taken as a whole, reports: Two doses of AZD1222 preceded a rise in Spike-specific TCR breadth and depth.

This table comes from immunoSEQ multiplex PCR, and its TCRdb copy is limited to in-frame clones, with some not included. The table records approximately 160,000 clones, 94% of them present only once. In germline, CDR1 is ENHRY, CDR2 SYGVKD. The CDR3 is 11 amino acids. V lost 10 bases, J lost 5 bases, and 9 bases lay in between. V is TRBV10-3 and J is TRBJ2-1, with D uncertain. The source of this sequence is an adult who received the AZD1222 COVID-19 vaccine. Material: peripheral blood, obtained 28 days after the second AZD1222 dose. This CDR3 reads CATSLDNEQFF. Here the CDR3 DNA reads TGTGCCACCAGCCTAGACAATGAGCAGTTCTTC.